This T cell receptor (beta chain) was recovered during a study of human T cells and chemical hapten exposure. This CDR3 has 13 residues. The germline V gene encodes CDR1 MDHEN and CDR2 SYDVKM. Unmatched junction bases numbered 6, after V lost 6 bases and J lost 8 bases. Time point here: healthy volunteer bleed at 2 weeks. Someone pulled total RNA out of unfractionated whole blood. This clonotype was detected ten times or more. MiXCR, run by TCRdb on the RACE reads, gives a single entry per CDR3 protein. Altogether 30,000 to 35,000 distinct CDR3 sequences are present, 6.5% to 8.5% being singletons, with the ten largest covering approximately 9.9%.

The genes are TRBV28 and TRBJ1-2, with 10 positions matching TRBD1. The source is a human donor in good health. Some clones in this sample may be carry-over from other donors' samples. The sample consisted of whole blood. The CDR3 DNA is TGTGCCAGCAGAATCGGACAGGGGGAGGGCTACACCTTC. Translating gives CASRIGQGEGYTF.